Below, 27 T cell receptor beta chains from the same sample are listed, as sequenced in a study of T cell responses to AZD1222 COVID-19 vaccine. Method: immunoSEQ multiplex PCR; TCRdb's copy keeps in-frame clones and lacks some. This table has about 100,000 clones, around nine tenths appearing once. The material was peripheral blood, obtained on day 0 of AZD1222 vaccination. These receptors were taken from an adult in good health.

The genes are TRBV5-1 and TRBJ2-5; no clear D. Germline-derived CDR1 and CDR2 are SGHRS and YFSETQ. This CDR3 contains 15 residues. Trimming took off 0 bases at V and 1 base at J, with 10 bases between the two ends. In nucleotides, the CDR3 is TGCGCCAGCAGCTTGGCGGGCACAACCCAAGAGACCCAGTACTTC. Protein product: CASSLAGTTQETQYF.

This chain uses TRBV7-9 with TRBJ1-2, with D uncertain. V was pared by 1 base and J by 4 bases, with 10 bases between. CDR3 length equals 14 residues. The V gene's germline CDR1 is SEHNR and CDR2 FQNEAQ (reference sequence). The CDR3 spells CASSLDAGPYGYTF. The CDR3 DNA is TGTGCCAGCAGCTTAGATGCAGGACCCTATGGCTACACCTTC.

The chain uses TRBV3-1 (or the pseudogene TRBV3-2) and TRBJ1-2; D remains ambiguous. The CDR3 contains 12 residues. The V gene's germline CDR1 is LGHDT and CDR2 YNNKEL (reference sequence). V lost 4 bases, J lost 8 bases, and 11 bases lay in between. Here the CDR3 reads CASSPRGGGYTF. The DNA of the CDR3 is TGTGCCAGCAGCCCCCGCGGAGGGGGCTACACCTTC.

The chain employs TRBV6-5 and TRBJ1-1; the D gene is possibly TRBD1 (6 bases). Per germline, CDR1 MNHEY and CDR2 SVGAGI. V shed 8 bases and J shed 1 base, with 17 bases lying between them. The CDR3 covers 15 residues. CDR3 residues: CASRTLGGGNTEAFF. Written as DNA, the CDR3 is TGTGCCAGCCGTACACTCGGAGGGGGGAACACTGAAGCTTTCTTT.

The chain recombines TRBV4-1 with TRBJ1-1; D may be TRBD1 (6 bases). Germline CDR1 MGHRA, CDR2 YSYEKL. The CDR3 spans 13 residues. V was cut by 4 bases and J by 4 bases, with 10 bases left in between. The CDR3 DNA is TGCGCCAGCAGCCCCACAGGGATCACTGAAGCTTTCTTT. Translation gives CASSPTGITEAFF.

The J gene is TRBJ2-3, the V gene TRBV7-6, with 14 bases lining up with TRBD2. Germline values: CDR1 SGHVS, CDR2 FNYEAQ. V shed 5 bases and J 6 bases; nucleotides not matched to a gene: 7. The CDR3 sequence is 16 residues long. DNA for the CDR3: TGTGCCAGCAGCCCAGGACTAGCGGGAGGTGGGGATACGCAGTATTTT. Encoded protein: CASSPGLAGGGDTQYF.

As to this clone: Germline is not matched at one junction end, which may reflect a read error. The chain recombines TRBV5-1 with TRBJ2-3; TRBD1 matches at 8 bases. The CDR3 loop spans 15 amino acids. The germline V gene has CDR1 SGHRS and CDR2 YFSETQ. For the CDR3, the DNA is TGCGCCAGCAGGCGGGCAGGGGGCGGCACGGATACGCAGTATTTT. Translation: CASRRAGGGTDTQYF. The full variable domain, its missing parts supplied by reference TRBV5-1 and TRBJ2-3, is KAGVTQTPRYLIKTRGQQVTLSCSPISGHRSVSWYQQTPGQGLQFLFEYFSETQRNKGNFPGRFSGRQFSNSRSEMNVSTLELGDSALYLCASRRAGGGTDTQYFGPGTRLTVL.

The chain employs TRBV27 and TRBJ2-1, with 9 bases that match TRBD2. V lost 3 bases to trimming and J lost 9 bases; unmatched junction nucleotides: 9. CDR3 length: 15 amino acids. Germline assignment: CDR1 MNHEY and CDR2 SMNVEV (reference sequence). CDR3 protein: CASSLASSGTSEQFF. In nucleotides, the CDR3 is TGTGCCAGCAGTTTGGCGTCTAGCGGGACTAGTGAGCAGTTCTTC.

This clone has just one count. V gene TRBV11-2 combines with J gene TRBJ2-7; D may be TRBD1 (6 bases). Germline-derived CDR1 and CDR2 are SGHAT and FQNNGV. The CDR3 consists of 17 residues. V lost 1 base and J lost 5, with 21 bases in between. The CDR3 loop reads CASSLVYSPGEGNEQYF. The CDR3 nucleotides are TGTGCCAGCAGCTTAGTTTACTCGCCAGGGGAAGGTAACGAGCAGTACTTC.

The chain is built from TRBV5-1 and TRBJ2-4; perhaps TRBD1 as D (6 bases). CDR3 length: 16 residues. V was clipped by 4 bases and J by 7 bases, with 21 bases between them. CDR1 is SGHRS and CDR2 is YFSETQ in the germline V gene. CDR3 sequence reads: CASSTDPTGRGNIQYF. The DNA of the CDR3 is TGCGCCAGCAGCACCGACCCGACAGGACGAGGGAACATTCAGTACTTC. Based on the CDR3 plus reference TRBV5-1 and TRBJ2-4, the full variable domain is KAGVTQTPRYLIKTRGQQVTLSCSPISGHRSVSWYQQTPGQGLQFLFEYFSETQRNKGNFPGRFSGRQFSNSRSEMNVSTLELGDSALYLCASSTDPTGRGNIQYFGAGTRLSVL.

This clone was seen just once. The chain combines TRBV5-1 with TRBJ2-7; 13 bases are shared with TRBD2. The CDR3 totals 15 residues. J lost 7 bases, V lost 4 bases, and 8 bases had no gene match. Germline CDR1 is SGHRS and CDR2 is YFSETQ. The CDR3 here is CASSKGLAGAEEQYF. The CDR3 DNA follows: TGCGCCAGCAGCAAAGGACTAGCGGGAGCGGAGGAGCAGTACTTC.

V usage is TRBV5-1 and J usage is TRBJ2-1, with 14 bases lining up with TRBD2. V lost 4 bases and J lost 10; bases outside the gene matches: 22. CDR1 is SGHRS, CDR2 YFSETQ, per germline. The CDR3 is 20 residues long. CDR3 nucleotides: TGCGCCAGCAGCGCGGAGGAAGACCCGTGGACTAGCGGGAGGCCCGGGGAGCAGTTCTTC. This translates into CASSAEEDPWTSGRPGEQFF.

The chain is built from TRBV20-1 and TRBJ1-2; the D is unclear. Germline values: CDR1 DFQATT, CDR2 SNEGSKA (reference sequence). CDR3 length equals 11 residues. Trimming removed 5 bases at V and 5 bases at J, with 9 bases between. The CDR3 nucleotides are TGCAGTGCTTCCTTGGAGTATGGCTACACCTTC. Translated: CSASLEYGYTF.

The chain links TRBV27 to TRBJ1-5, with D uncertain. V lost 2 bases to trimming and J lost 5 bases, with 7 bases between them. Germline CDR1 reads MNHEY; CDR2 reads SMNVEV (reference sequence). The CDR3 has 13 amino acids. The CDR3: CASSLIGDQPQHF. The CDR3 DNA is TGTGCCAGCAGTTTAATCGGGGATCAGCCCCAGCATTTT.

V is TRBV11-2 and J is TRBJ2-1; 9 bases line up with TRBD2. The germline V gene encodes CDR1 SGHAT and CDR2 FQNNGV. There are 18 residues in the CDR3. The V segment lost 6 bases and the J segment 4 bases; nucleotides outside the gene matches: 16. This CDR3 is CASSPRFSGSQLYNEQFF. Written as DNA, the CDR3 is TGTGCCAGCAGTCCTCGTTTTAGCGGGAGCCAACTATACAATGAGCAGTTCTTC. Full variable domain (remainder filled in from reference TRBV11-2 and TRBJ2-1): EAGVAQSPRYKIIEKRQSVAFWCNPISGHATLYWYQQILGQGPKLLIQFQNNGVVDDSQLPKDRFSAERLKGVDSTLKIQPAKLEDSAVYLCASSPRFSGSQLYNEQFFGPGTRLTVL.

In this sample, this clone turned up once. Written as DNA, the CDR3 is TGTGCCTGGAGTTCCGATAGCAATCAGCCCCAGCATTTT. It translates to CAWSSDSNQPQHF. The genes are TRBV30 and TRBJ1-5; no clear D. The CDR3 loop spans 13 amino acids. The germline gives CDR1 GTSNPN, CDR2 SVGIG (reference sequence). V was clipped by 2 bases and J by 0 bases, with 5 bases between them.

The chain employs TRBV3-1 (or the pseudogene TRBV3-2) and TRBJ2-3; TRBD2 agrees at 8 bases. CDR1 LGHDT and CDR2 YNNKEL come from the germline V gene (reference sequence). The CDR3 consists of 17 residues. V lost 5 bases to trimming and J lost 5 bases; unmatched junction nucleotides: 15. The CDR3, as DNA: TGTGCCAGCAGCTCATGGGCGGGGGGCACAGTTATAGATACGCAGTATTTT. As protein: CASSSWAGGTVIDTQYF.

This clone has only one observation. The gene calls are TRBV19 and TRBJ2-1; tentatively, D is TRBD2 (6 bases). Trimming left V 7 bases short and J 3 bases short, with 13 bases between. Germline values: CDR1 LNHDA, CDR2 SQIVND (reference sequence). This CDR3 comprises 14 residues. The chain's CDR3 is CASTESGHYNEQFF. CDR3 nucleotide sequence: TGTGCCAGTACCGAGAGCGGGCACTACAATGAGCAGTTCTTC.

J is TRBJ2-5 and V is TRBV7-9; no definite D call. V lost 5 bases, J lost 6 bases, and 16 bases lay in between. The germline V gene has CDR1 SEHNR and CDR2 FQNEAQ (reference sequence). CDR3 length: 14 amino acids. In DNA form, the CDR3 reads TGTGCCAGCAGCCCCGATGGCCCAGGACAGACCCAGTACTTC. This encodes CASSPDGPGQTQYF.

The chain joins TRBV2 to TRBJ2-5, with a possible D match to TRBD2 (6 bases). Germline lookup yields CDR1 SNHLY and CDR2 FYNNEI. V lost 4 bases to trimming and J lost 4 bases, with 13 bases between them. CDR3 size: 14 residues. The CDR3 DNA sequence: TGTGCCAGCAGTGGGGGCTTCGGGGGAGAGACCCAGTACTTC. It yields the protein CASSGGFGGETQYF.

A single count supports this clone. The V call is TRBV29-1, the J call TRBJ1-2; TRBD1 agrees at 8 bases. CDR3 length: 16 amino acids. V was clipped by 5 bases and J by 4 bases; unmatched bases: 15. In germline, CDR1 is SQVTM, CDR2 ANQGSEA. CDR3 in amino acids: CSVQGAGVIGSYGYTF. The CDR3, as DNA: TGCAGCGTTCAGGGGGCGGGGGTAATAGGAAGCTATGGCTACACCTTC.

This clone was seen just once. This sequence joins TRBV18 and TRBJ1-5; D not resolved. Germline values: CDR1 KGHSH, CDR2 LQKENI. The CDR3 has 13 amino acids. V dropped 3 bases and J dropped 9 bases, with 12 bases sitting between them. The CDR3 bases are TGTGCCAGCTCACCGGAGGCCCCGGGGCCCCAGCATTTT. Translated, it gives CASSPEAPGPQHF.

The genes are TRBV28 and TRBJ1-1; the match to TRBD1 covers 10 bases. Trimming removed 6 bases from V and 1 base from J; junction bases left unmatched: 11. Germline CDR1 is MDHEN and CDR2 is SYDVKM. The CDR3 extends over 17 amino acids. Here the CDR3 reads CASRTLGTGASNTEAFF. The CDR3 DNA follows: TGTGCCAGCAGGACCCTCGGGACAGGGGCTTCGAACACTGAAGCTTTCTTT.

Of note for this clone: This CDR3 is missing its conserved last phenylalanine or tryptophan, likely due to a read error. Because the CDR3's place on the DNA is in doubt, the DNA is left out and the CDR3 is given as listed by TCRdb. The chain combines TRBV28 with TRBJ2-7; the table's D call, TRBD1, was not checked against the DNA. The CDR3 sequence runs 12 residues, both termini included. From germline, CDR1 is MDHEN and CDR2 SYDVKM. The CDR3 sequence is CASSFPGTGVIL.

The chain links TRBV28 to TRBJ1-4; tentatively, D is TRBD1 (6 bases). Looked up from germline, CDR1 is MDHEN and CDR2 is SYDVKM. CDR3 size: 16 residues. V gave up 5 bases and J gave up 0 bases, with 13 bases separating them. CDR3 amino acids: CASSAPQGSTNEKLFF. DNA for the CDR3: TGTGCCAGCAGTGCACCACAGGGCTCAACTAATGAAAAACTGTTTTTT.

CDR3 region: CASRYKRDFYNEQFF. The CDR3, as DNA: TGTGCCAGCAGGTATAAGCGGGACTTTTATAATGAGCAGTTCTTC. The chain has TRBV27 and TRBJ2-1; 7 nucleotides align to TRBD2. With V trimmed by 6 bases and J by 7 bases, 12 bases remained unmatched. Per germline, CDR1 MNHEY and CDR2 SMNVEV (reference sequence). The CDR3 is 15 amino acids.

In DNA form, the CDR3 reads TGTGCCAGCAGTTCGCGGACTAGCGGGAGTCCCCAGAATGAGCAGTTCTTC. This encodes CASSSRTSGSPQNEQFF. The J gene is TRBJ2-1, the V gene TRBV28; 13 bases line up with TRBD2. The germline gives CDR1 MDHEN, CDR2 SYDVKM. After removal of 4 bases from V and 7 bases from J, the junction contained 10 bases not matched to a gene. The CDR3 runs 17 residues.